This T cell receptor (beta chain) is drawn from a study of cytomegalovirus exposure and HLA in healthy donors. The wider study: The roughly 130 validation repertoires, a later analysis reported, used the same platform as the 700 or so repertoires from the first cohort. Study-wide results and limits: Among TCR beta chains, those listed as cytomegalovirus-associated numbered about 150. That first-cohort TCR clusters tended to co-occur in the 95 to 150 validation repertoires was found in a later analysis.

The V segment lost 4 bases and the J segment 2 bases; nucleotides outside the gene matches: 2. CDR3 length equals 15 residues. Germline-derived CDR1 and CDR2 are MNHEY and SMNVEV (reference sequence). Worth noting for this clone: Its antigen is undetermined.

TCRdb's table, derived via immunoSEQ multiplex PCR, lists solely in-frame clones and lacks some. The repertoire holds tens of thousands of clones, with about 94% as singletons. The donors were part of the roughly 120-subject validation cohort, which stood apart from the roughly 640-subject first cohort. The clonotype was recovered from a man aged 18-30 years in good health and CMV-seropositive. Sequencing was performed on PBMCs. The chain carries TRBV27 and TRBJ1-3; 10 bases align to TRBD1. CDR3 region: CASSSTGGAGNTIYF. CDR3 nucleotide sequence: TGTGCCAGCAGTTCGACAGGGGGCGCTGGAAACACCATATATTTT.